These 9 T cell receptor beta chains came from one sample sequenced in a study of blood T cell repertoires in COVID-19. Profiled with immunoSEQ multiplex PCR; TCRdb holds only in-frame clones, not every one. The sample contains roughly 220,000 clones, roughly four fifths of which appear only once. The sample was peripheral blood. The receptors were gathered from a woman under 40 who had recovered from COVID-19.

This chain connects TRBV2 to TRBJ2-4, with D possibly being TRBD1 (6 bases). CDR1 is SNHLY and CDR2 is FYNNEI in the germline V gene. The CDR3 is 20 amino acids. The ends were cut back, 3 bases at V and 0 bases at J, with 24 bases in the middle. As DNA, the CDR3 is TGTGCCAGCAGTGACTTTTGGACAGTCGGTGGGGGTGAAGCCAAAAACATTCAGTACTTC. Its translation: CASSDFWTVGGGEAKNIQYF.

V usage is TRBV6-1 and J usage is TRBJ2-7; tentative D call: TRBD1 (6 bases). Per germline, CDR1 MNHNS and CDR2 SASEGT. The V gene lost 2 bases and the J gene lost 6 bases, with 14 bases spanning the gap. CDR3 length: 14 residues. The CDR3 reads CASSESGAPSEQYF. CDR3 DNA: TGTGCCAGCAGTGAATCAGGGGCTCCTTCCGAGCAGTACTTC.

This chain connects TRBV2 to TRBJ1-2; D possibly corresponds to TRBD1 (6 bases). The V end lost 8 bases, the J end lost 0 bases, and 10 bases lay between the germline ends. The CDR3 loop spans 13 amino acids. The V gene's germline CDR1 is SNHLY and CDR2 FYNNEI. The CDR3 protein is CASRQEANYGYTF. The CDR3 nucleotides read TGTGCCAGCCGACAGGAGGCTAACTATGGCTACACCTTC. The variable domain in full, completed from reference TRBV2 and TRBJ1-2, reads EPEVTQTPSHQVTQMGQEVILRCVPISNHLYFYWYRQILGQKVEFLVSFYNNEISEKSEIFDDQFSVERPDGSNFTLKIRSTKLEDSAMYFCASRQEANYGYTFGSGTRLTVV.

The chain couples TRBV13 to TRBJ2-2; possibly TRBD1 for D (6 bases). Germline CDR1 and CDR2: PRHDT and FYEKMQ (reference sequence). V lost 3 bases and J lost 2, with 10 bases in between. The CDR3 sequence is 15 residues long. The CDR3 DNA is TGTGCCAGCAGCTTCCCCAGGGGAAACACCGGGGAGCTGTTTTTT. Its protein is CASSFPRGNTGELFF.

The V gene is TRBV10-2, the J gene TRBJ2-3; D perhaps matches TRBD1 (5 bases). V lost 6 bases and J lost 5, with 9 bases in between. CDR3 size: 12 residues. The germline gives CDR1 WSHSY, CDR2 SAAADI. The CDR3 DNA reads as TGCGCCAGCAGATCAGGGTTAGATACGCAGTATTTT. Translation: CASRSGLDTQYF.

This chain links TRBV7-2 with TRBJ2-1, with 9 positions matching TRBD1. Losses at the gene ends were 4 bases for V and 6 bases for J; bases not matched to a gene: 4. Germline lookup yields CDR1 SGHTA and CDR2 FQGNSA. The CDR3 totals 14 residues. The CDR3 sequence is CASSWLGQGNEQFF. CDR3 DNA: TGTGCCAGCAGCTGGTTGGGACAGGGCAATGAGCAGTTCTTC.

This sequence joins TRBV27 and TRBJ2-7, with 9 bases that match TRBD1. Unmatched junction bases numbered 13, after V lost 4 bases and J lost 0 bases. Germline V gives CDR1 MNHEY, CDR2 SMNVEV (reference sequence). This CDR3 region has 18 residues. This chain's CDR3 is CASSSRLIRDRASYEQYF. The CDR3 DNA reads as TGTGCCAGCAGTTCACGTTTAATCCGGGACAGGGCCTCCTACGAGCAGTACTTC.

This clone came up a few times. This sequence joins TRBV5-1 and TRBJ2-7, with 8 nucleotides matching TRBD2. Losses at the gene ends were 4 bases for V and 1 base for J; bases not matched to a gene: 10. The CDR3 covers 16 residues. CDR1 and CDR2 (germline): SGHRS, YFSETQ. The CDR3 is CASSAAPGGTSYEQYF. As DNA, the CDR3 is TGCGCCAGCAGCGCTGCCCCGGGAGGGACTTCCTACGAGCAGTACTTC.

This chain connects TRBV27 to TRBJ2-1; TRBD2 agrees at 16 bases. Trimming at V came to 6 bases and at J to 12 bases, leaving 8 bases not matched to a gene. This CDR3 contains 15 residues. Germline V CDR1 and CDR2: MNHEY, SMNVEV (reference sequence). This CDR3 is CASRSGLAGGSGQFF. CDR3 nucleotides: TGTGCCAGCAGGTCGGGACTAGCGGGAGGGTCCGGGCAGTTCTTC.